The 31 T cell receptor beta chains given below trace back to one sample, sequenced in a study of PD-1 blockade in classical Hodgkin lymphoma. The method was immunoSEQ multiplex PCR; TCRdb's version includes in-frame clones alone and lacks a portion of them. Among some 50,000 clones, around 70% were seen once, and the ten largest hold 9.5% to 11%. Brentuximab vedotin exposure varied, and every patient relapsed after autologous stem cell transplantation. Specimen: peripheral blood mononuclear cells (PBMCs), collected at baseline. Receptors were obtained from a human donor with classical Hodgkin lymphoma.

Written as DNA, the CDR3 is TGTGCCAGCAGCCTAGGGGGGAGCGGTACATCCTACGAGCAGTACTTC. Translation: CASSLGGSGTSYEQYF. J is TRBJ2-7 and V is TRBV5-4; D possibly matches TRBD1 or TRBD2 (6 bases each). Germline V gives CDR1 SGHNT, CDR2 YYREEE (reference sequence). This CDR3 spans 16 amino acids. The V gene lost 4 bases and the J gene lost 1 base, with 18 bases spanning the gap.

This clone was observed a single time. V usage is TRBV19 and J usage is TRBJ1-5; TRBD1 might be the D (5 bases). The CDR3 contains 15 residues. Per germline, CDR1 LNHDA and CDR2 SQIVND (reference sequence). V was cut by 1 base and J by 6 bases, with 13 bases left in between. CDR3 in amino acids: CASSIVPQGGQPQHF. The CDR3 DNA is TGTGCCAGTAGTATAGTCCCGCAGGGAGGTCAGCCCCAGCATTTT.

V is TRBV5-1 and J is TRBJ1-2; 7 positions agree with TRBD1. The CDR3 has 14 amino acids. Trimming at V came to 4 bases and at J to 7 bases, leaving 10 bases not matched to a gene. Germline V CDR1 and CDR2: SGHRS, YFSETQ. This CDR3 reads CASSPRGGASGYTF. DNA of the CDR3: TGCGCCAGCAGCCCCAGGGGGGGGGCGAGTGGCTACACCTTC.

This clone showed up just a few times. V gene TRBV21-1 combines with J gene TRBJ2-2. TRBV21-1 is classified as a pseudogene. The CDR3 spans 13 residues. This CDR3 is CASSKESTGELFF. As DNA, the CDR3 is TGTGCCAGCAGCAAGGAATCCACCGGGGAGCTGTTTTTT.

The chain employs TRBV30 and TRBJ2-1, with TRBD2 matching over 7 bases. This CDR3 is 13 amino acids long. J was trimmed by 3 bases and V by 8 bases; bases with no gene match: 7. Germline V gene data show CDR1 as GTSNPN and CDR2 as SVGIG (reference sequence). The DNA of the CDR3 is TGTGCCGGGGGGAGGGCGAACTACAATGAGCAGTTCTTC. It encodes CAGGRANYNEQFF.

The chain employs TRBV4-1 and TRBJ1-2; the D gene is possibly TRBD1 (6 bases). V was cut by 6 bases and J by 14 bases, with 22 bases left in between. Germline CDR1 MGHRA, CDR2 YSYEKL. This CDR3 region has 13 residues. The CDR3 DNA follows: TGCGCCAGCAGACAAATCAGGACAGACCCTTTAACCTTC. Translation gives CASRQIRTDPLTF.

This clone was found a few times. The J gene is TRBJ1-4, the V gene TRBV15; TRBD1 might be the D (5 bases). This CDR3 has 14 residues. Trimming pared 1 base from V and 4 bases from J, leaving 7 bases between. From germline, CDR1 is LNHNV and CDR2 YYDKDF (reference sequence). The CDR3 protein is CATSRGQLNEKLFF. The CDR3 DNA follows: TGTGCCACCAGCAGAGGACAGCTTAATGAAAAACTGTTTTTT.

CDR3 nucleotide sequence: TGCGCCAGCAGCCCCAGGTCCATCAACACTGAAGCTTTCTTT. Protein sequence: CASSPRSINTEAFF. The chain recombines TRBV5-1 with TRBJ1-1, with D hard to call. This CDR3 spans 14 amino acids. V was pared by 4 bases and J by 2 bases, with 12 bases between. The germline V gene encodes CDR1 SGHRS and CDR2 YFSETQ.

This chain connects TRBV10-1 to TRBJ2-1; D is uncertain. Germline lookup yields CDR1 WNHNN and CDR2 SYGVQD (reference sequence). The CDR3 sequence is 12 residues long. V shed 2 bases and J shed 10 bases, with 9 bases lying between them. The CDR3 spells CASSESREEQFF. Written as DNA, the CDR3 is TGCGCCAGCAGTGAGAGCCGAGAAGAGCAGTTCTTC.

Many counts were recorded for this clone. The CDR3, as DNA: TGTGCCAGAAGCTTGGCGGACGGTGGAAACACCATATATTTT. Protein: CARSLADGGNTIYF. V gene TRBV5-3 combines with J gene TRBJ1-3; unclear D gene. TRBV5-3 is an ORF, with its function uncertain. The CDR3 covers 14 residues. Trimming took off 0 bases at V and 3 bases at J, with 7 bases between the two ends.

The chain uses TRBV7-9 and TRBJ2-1, with D tentatively TRBD1 or TRBD2 (6 bases each). Trimming removed 7 bases at V and 4 bases at J, with 14 bases between. The CDR3 sequence is 14 residues long. Germline CDR1 and CDR2: SEHNR and FQNEAQ (reference sequence). The DNA of the CDR3 is TGTGCCAGCACCCTAGGGGGGTTATACAATGAGCAGTTCTTC. Protein product: CASTLGGLYNEQFF.

V gene TRBV5-1 combines with J gene TRBJ2-7, with D perhaps TRBD1 (6 bases). The V end lost 4 bases, the J end lost 2 bases, and 13 bases lay between the germline ends. CDR3 length: 14 amino acids. Germline V lookup: CDR1 SGHRS, CDR2 YFSETQ. CDR3 in DNA: TGCGCCAGCAGCGGAACAGGGTTTCCCTACGAGCAGTACTTC. It specifies CASSGTGFPYEQYF.

This clone is judged medium-sized. The chain couples TRBV28 to TRBJ1-6; D not certain. Germline CDR1 MDHEN, CDR2 SYDVKM. Trimming took 7 bases from V and 14 from J, leaving 15 bases between them. The CDR3 covers 12 residues. The CDR3 sequence is CASTLTGTALHF. CDR3 DNA: TGTGCCAGCACCCTCACGGGAACAGCCCTCCACTTT.

Only a few counts were recorded for this clone. The chain links TRBV15 to TRBJ1-4, with D perhaps matching TRBD1 (5 bases). The V end lost 5 bases, the J end lost 2 bases, and 12 bases lay between the germline ends. From germline, CDR1 is LNHNV and CDR2 YYDKDF (reference sequence). There are 15 residues in the CDR3. The CDR3 coding sequence is TGTGCCACCAGCGAGGGGTTCGCCACTAATGAAAAACTGTTTTTT. Translation: CATSEGFATNEKLFF.

This clone was counted between two and nine times. As DNA, the CDR3 is TGTGCCAGCAGGGGGGGTAGAGCCTACAATGAGCAGTTCTTC. Its protein is CASRGGRAYNEQFF. V and J are TRBV7-9 and TRBJ2-1, with D perhaps matching TRBD2 (6 bases). This CDR3 is built from 14 residues. The germline V and J ends were trimmed by 6 bases and 2 bases, with 11 bases remaining between them. Germline values: CDR1 SEHNR, CDR2 FQNEAQ (reference sequence).

This clone was found once. This chain joins TRBV6-5 and TRBJ2-7, with TRBD2 identical over 7 bases. This CDR3 is built from 14 residues. Per germline, CDR1 MNHEY and CDR2 SVGAGI. With V trimmed by 10 bases and J by 4 bases, 13 bases remained unmatched. CDR3 sequence (DNA): TGTGCCATCGGACAAGGGACTATGTTTTACGAGCAGTACTTC. Protein: CAIGQGTMFYEQYF.

V and J are TRBV19 and TRBJ1-2, with 11 positions matching TRBD1. Germline V gives CDR1 LNHDA, CDR2 SQIVND (reference sequence). V was clipped by 10 bases and J by 4 bases; unmatched bases: 11. This CDR3 spans 15 amino acids. The chain's CDR3 is CAIKTGQGAGYGYTF. CDR3 in DNA: TGTGCCATCAAAACTGGACAGGGGGCCGGCTATGGCTACACCTTC.

V is TRBV28 and J is TRBJ1-3; maybe TRBD1 (5 bases). V was cut by 6 bases and J by 0 bases, with 12 bases left in between. The CDR3 sequence is 15 residues long. CDR1 and CDR2 (germline): MDHEN, SYDVKM. The CDR3 loop is CASSRDSSSGNTIYF. DNA for the CDR3: TGTGCCAGCAGCAGGGACTCAAGCTCTGGAAACACCATATATTTT. Supplemented by reference TRBV28 and TRBJ1-3, the full variable domain reads DVKVTQSSRYLVKRTGEKVFLECVQDMDHENMFWYRQDPGLGLRLIYFSYDVKMKEKGDIPEGYSVSREKKERFSLILESASTNQTSMYLCASSRDSSSGNTIYFGEGSWLTVV.

The chain recombines TRBV2 with TRBJ1-1; D unclear. The CDR3 length is 13 residues. Germline values: CDR1 SNHLY, CDR2 FYNNEI. V lost 7 bases, J lost 2 bases, and 11 bases lay in between. The CDR3 bases are TGTGCCAGCACGGCAGTTGCAAACACTGAAGCTTTCTTT. Amino acid sequence: CASTAVANTEAFF.

The chain has TRBV25-1 and TRBJ2-5, with D perhaps TRBD1 (5 bases). Germline V gives CDR1 MGHDK, CDR2 SYGVNS. The CDR3 runs to 14 residues. V lost 2 bases and J lost 2, with 9 bases in between. The CDR3 loop reads CASSEARGQETQYF. For the CDR3, the DNA is TGTGCCAGCAGTGAAGCTAGGGGACAAGAGACCCAGTACTTC.

The sample holds a few counts of this clone. The chain is built from TRBV5-6 and TRBJ1-5, with TRBD1 identical over 9 bases. The CDR3 runs to 15 residues. Germline assignment: CDR1 SGHDT and CDR2 YYEEEE. V dropped 2 bases and J dropped 3; count of bases not matched to a gene: 3. In DNA form, the CDR3 reads TGTGCCAGCAGCTTCGGGACAGGGAACAATCAGCCCCAGCATTTT. Translation gives CASSFGTGNNQPQHF.

This chain uses TRBV30 with TRBJ1-2, with TRBD1 matching over 9 bases. The V gene's germline CDR1 is GTSNPN and CDR2 SVGIG (reference sequence). CDR3 length: 15 residues. V was pared by 7 bases and J by 0 bases, with 9 bases of the junction left unmatched. CDR3 residues: CASPGTGIPNYGYTF. CDR3 DNA sequence: TGTGCCTCCCCCGGGACAGGGATCCCTAACTATGGCTACACCTTC.

This chain connects TRBV5-6 to TRBJ2-7; 12 bases agree with TRBD1. Germline CDR1 reads SGHDT; CDR2 reads YYEEEE. With V trimmed by 0 bases and J by 7 bases, 5 bases remained unmatched. This CDR3 spans 15 amino acids. The CDR3: CASSLVGQGAREQYF. DNA for the CDR3: TGTGCCAGCAGCTTGGTGGGACAGGGGGCGCGTGAGCAGTACTTC.

The V gene is TRBV7-9, the J gene TRBJ2-1; D is perhaps TRBD1 (6 bases). CDR1 is SEHNR, CDR2 FQNEAQ, per germline (reference sequence). This CDR3 region has 16 residues. Deletions cut 5 bases from V and 5 bases from J, with 19 bases between. The CDR3 DNA sequence: TGTGCCAGCAGCGGAAAACAGGGTCTCTGGGACAATGAGCAGTTCTTC. Its translation is CASSGKQGLWDNEQFF. Full variable domain (rest looked up from reference TRBV7-9 and TRBJ2-1): DTGVSQNPRHKITKRGQNVTFRCDPISEHNRLYWYRQTLGQGPEFLTYFQNEAQLEKSRLLSDRFSAERPKGSFSTLEIQRTEQGDSAMYLCASSGKQGLWDNEQFFGPGTRLTVL.

The V call is TRBV30, the J call TRBJ1-6; weak D call: TRBD1 (5 bases). The CDR3 is made up of 17 amino acids. In germline, CDR1 is GTSNPN, CDR2 SVGIG (reference sequence). The ends were cut back, 4 bases at V and 8 bases at J, with 24 bases in the middle. The CDR3, as DNA: TGTGCCTGGAATGGGGGGGTCGGGTTTCGGCGGGATTCACCCCTCCACTTT. Protein: CAWNGGVGFRRDSPLHF.

This sequence joins TRBV28 and TRBJ1-1, with D unresolved. V lost 5 bases to trimming and J lost 4 bases, with 14 bases between them. The CDR3 loop spans 14 amino acids. Germline-derived CDR1 and CDR2 are MDHEN and SYDVKM. CDR3 sequence reads: CASSPALGSTEAFF. CDR3 nucleotides: TGTGCCAGCAGTCCCGCCCTGGGGAGCACTGAAGCTTTCTTT.

As regards this clone: The identical CDR3 is also encoded by other nucleotide sequences in the sample. V and J are TRBV5-4 and TRBJ2-2; 11 positions match TRBD2. This CDR3 has 16 residues. Per the germline V gene, CDR1 is SGHNT and CDR2 is YYREEE (reference sequence). V shed 4 bases, J shed 4 bases, and the junction held 6 bases outside the gene matches. CDR3: CASSSTSGRFTGELFF. The CDR3 DNA is TGTGCCAGCAGCAGTACTAGCGGGAGATTCACCGGGGAGCTGTTTTTT.

The chain has TRBV29-1 and TRBJ1-4, with D possibly TRBD1 on 5 matching bases. Germline V gene lookup returns CDR1 SQVTM and CDR2 ANQGSEA. This CDR3 contains 11 residues. V shed 7 bases and J shed 7 bases, with 10 bases lying between them. The DNA of the CDR3 is TGCAGCGCGGGGGAGCTTGAAAAACTGTTTTTT. This codes for CSAGELEKLFF.

The V gene is TRBV6-5, the J gene TRBJ2-3; D remains ambiguous. Germline V gene lookup returns CDR1 MNHEY and CDR2 SVGAGI. The CDR3 is 14 residues long. Deletions cut 2 bases from V and 1 base from J, with 7 bases between. The CDR3 coding sequence is TGTGCCAGCAGTTACGACGGACGCACAGATACGCAGTATTTT. It codes for CASSYDGRTDTQYF.

The J gene is TRBJ1-5, the V gene TRBV6-6, with 9 positions matching TRBD1. This CDR3 is built from 14 residues. Germline CDR1 MNHNY, CDR2 SVGAGI (reference sequence). Trimming at V came to 6 bases and at J to 3 bases, leaving 3 bases not matched to a gene. CDR3 region: CASRGQGNNQPQHF. The CDR3 region has the DNA TGTGCCAGCAGGGGACAGGGTAACAATCAGCCCCAGCATTTT.

This chain connects TRBV28 to TRBJ2-7, with 14 bases matching TRBD2. Germline V gene sequence: CDR1 MDHEN, CDR2 SYDVKM. The V and J ends lost 6 bases and 1 base, in that order; junction bases with no gene match: 11. The CDR3 is 18 residues long. The CDR3 DNA follows: TGTGCCAGCAGATCCTCCGGGACTAGCGGGAGCCGATCCTACGAGCAGTACTTC. Translating it yields CASRSSGTSGSRSYEQYF. Using reference TRBV28 and TRBJ2-7 for the parts outside the CDR3, the full variable domain is DVKVTQSSRYLVKRTGEKVFLECVQDMDHENMFWYRQDPGLGLRLIYFSYDVKMKEKGDIPEGYSVSREKKERFSLILESASTNQTSMYLCASRSSGTSGSRSYEQYFGPGTRLTVT.